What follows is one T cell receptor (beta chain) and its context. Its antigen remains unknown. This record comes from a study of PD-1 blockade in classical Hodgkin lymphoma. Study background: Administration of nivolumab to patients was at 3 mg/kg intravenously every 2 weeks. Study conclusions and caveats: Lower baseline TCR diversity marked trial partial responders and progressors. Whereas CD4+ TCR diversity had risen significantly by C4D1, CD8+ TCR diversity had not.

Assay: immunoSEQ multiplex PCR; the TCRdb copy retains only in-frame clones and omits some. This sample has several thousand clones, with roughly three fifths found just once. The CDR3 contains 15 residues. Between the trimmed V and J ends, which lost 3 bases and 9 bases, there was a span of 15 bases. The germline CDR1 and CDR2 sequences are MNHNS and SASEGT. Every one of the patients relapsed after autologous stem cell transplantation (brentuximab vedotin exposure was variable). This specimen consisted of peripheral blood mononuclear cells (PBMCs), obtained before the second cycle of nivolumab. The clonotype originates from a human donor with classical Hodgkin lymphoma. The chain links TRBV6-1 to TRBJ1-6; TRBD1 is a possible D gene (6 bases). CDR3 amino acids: CASSDFGGMGSPLHF. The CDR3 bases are TGTGCCAGCAGTGATTTTGGGGGCATGGGTTCACCCCTCCACTTT.